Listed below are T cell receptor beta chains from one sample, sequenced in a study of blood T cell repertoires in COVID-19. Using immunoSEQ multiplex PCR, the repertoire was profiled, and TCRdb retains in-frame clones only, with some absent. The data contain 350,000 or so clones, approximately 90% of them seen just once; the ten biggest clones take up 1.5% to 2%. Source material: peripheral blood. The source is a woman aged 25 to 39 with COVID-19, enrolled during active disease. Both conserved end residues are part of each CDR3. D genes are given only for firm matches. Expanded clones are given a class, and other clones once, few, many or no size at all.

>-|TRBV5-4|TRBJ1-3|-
TGTGCCAGCAGCTTGGAAACCAGGGCTCCTGGAAACACCATATATTTT
CASSLETRAPGNTIYF
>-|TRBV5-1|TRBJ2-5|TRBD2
TGCGCCAGCAGAACCGGGACTAGCGGGGGTAGGGGTCGAGAGACCCAGTACTTC
CASRTGTSGGRGRETQYF
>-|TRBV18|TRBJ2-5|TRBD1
TGTGCCAGCTCATTTCAGGGGGCTGGGGAGACCCAGTACTTC
CASSFQGAGETQYF
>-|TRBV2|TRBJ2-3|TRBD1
TGTGCCAGCAGTGAAGCGGACAGGGGCACAGATACGCAGTATTTT
CASSEADRGTDTQYF
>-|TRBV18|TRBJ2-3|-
TGTGCCAGCTCCCCTCAATGGGGGGACACAGATACGCAGTATTTT
CASSPQWGDTDTQYF
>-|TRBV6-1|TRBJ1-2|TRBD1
TGTGCCAGCAGTGATCGGGGCAGGGGGAACTATGGCTACACCTTC
CASSDRGRGNYGYTF
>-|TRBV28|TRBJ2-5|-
TGTGCCAGCAGTTTAGGGGTCCGGGGCGGGGGCGGAAAGACCCAGTACTTC
CASSLGVRGGGGKTQYF
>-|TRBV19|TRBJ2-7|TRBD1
TGTGCCAGTAGTATGGGGACAGGGTCCTTTTACGAGCAGTACTTC
CASSMGTGSFYEQYF
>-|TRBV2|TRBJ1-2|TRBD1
TGTGCCAGCAGGGGACAGCATGGCTACACCTTC
CASRGQHGYTF
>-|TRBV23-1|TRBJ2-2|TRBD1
TGCGCCAGCAGTCAAACAGGGGAAGTACAGAACACCGGGGAGCTGTTTTTT
CASSQTGEVQNTGELFF
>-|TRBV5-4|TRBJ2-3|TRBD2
TGTGCCAGCAGCCTAAGACTAGCGGGGGGAACAGATACGCAGTATTTT
CASSLRLAGGTDTQYF
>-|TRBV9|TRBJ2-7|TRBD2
TGTGCCAGCAGCGTAGCTAGCGGGGGGGCCTACGAGCAGTACTTC
CASSVASGGAYEQYF
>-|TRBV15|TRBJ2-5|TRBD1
TGTGCCACCAGCAGGGACAGGGTAGAGACCCAGTACTTC
CATSRDRVETQYF
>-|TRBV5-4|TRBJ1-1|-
TGTGCCAGCAGCTTACGGGGAGGTGACACTGAAGCTTTCTTT
CASSLRGGDTEAFF
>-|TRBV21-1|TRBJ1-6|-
TGTGCCAGCAGCTCAAAGTCGGACAGGAGCTCCTATAATTCACCCCTCCACTTT
CASSSKSDRSSYNSPLHF
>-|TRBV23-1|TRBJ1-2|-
TGCGCCAGCAGCCTACCTTCAGGGGAAATCTATGGCTACACCTTC
CASSLPSGEIYGYTF
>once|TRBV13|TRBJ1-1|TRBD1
TGTGCCAGCAGCCCGGACAGGAGGGGAGCTTTCTTT
CASSPDRRGAFF
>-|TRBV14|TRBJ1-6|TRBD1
TGTGCCAGCAGCCAAGTCAGGGGGGTCTCACCCCTCCACTTT
CASSQVRGVSPLHF
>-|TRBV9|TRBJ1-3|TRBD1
TGTGCCAGCAGCCTCGACAGGGGGTATGGAAACACCATATATTTT
CASSLDRGYGNTIYF
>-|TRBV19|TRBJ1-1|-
TGTGCCAGTAGTGTTAGTCGCGGGACTGAAGCTTTCTTT
CASSVSRGTEAFF
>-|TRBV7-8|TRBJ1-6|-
TGTGCCAGCAGGGGGGGGAGCTCCTATAATTCACCCCTCCACTTT
CASRGGSSYNSPLHF
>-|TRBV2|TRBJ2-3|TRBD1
TGTGCCAGCAGTGACCCCCTCGGAACCGGGACAGGGCTGTATACGCAGTATTTT
CASSDPLGTGTGLYTQYF
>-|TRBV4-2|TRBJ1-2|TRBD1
TGTGCCAGCAGCCAAGGGATGCCGACAGGGGTTAGTGGCTACACCTTC
CASSQGMPTGVSGYTF
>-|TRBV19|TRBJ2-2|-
TGTGCCAGTAGTATAGCCGTCGGACTGAACACCGGGGAGCTGTTTTTT
CASSIAVGLNTGELFF
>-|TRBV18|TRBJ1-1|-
TGTGCCAGCTCACCGACAGCAAGCATGAACACTGAAGCTTTCTTT
CASSPTASMNTEAFF
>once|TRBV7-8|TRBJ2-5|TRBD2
TGTGCCAGCAGCTGGCGGGGGGTGGGAGAGACCCAGTACTTC
CASSWRGVGETQYF
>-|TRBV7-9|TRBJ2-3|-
TGTGCCAGCAGCCAGCCCGGGTTGGATACGCAGTATTTT
CASSQPGLDTQYF
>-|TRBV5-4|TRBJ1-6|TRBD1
TGTGCCAGCAGCCCACAGGGGCTCAATTCACCCCTCCACTTT
CASSPQGLNSPLHF
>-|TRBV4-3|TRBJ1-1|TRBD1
TGCGCCAGCAGCCAAGTCTTGGGACAGGTAAACACTGAAGCTTTCTTT
CASSQVLGQVNTEAFF
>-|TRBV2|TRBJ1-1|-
TGTGCCAGCACTGAGGAGATGAACACTGAAGCTTTCTTT
CASTEEMNTEAFF
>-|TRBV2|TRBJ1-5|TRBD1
TGTGCTCAGCCTGAATTCAGGGGGTATCAGCCCCAGCATTTT
CAQPEFRGYQPQHF
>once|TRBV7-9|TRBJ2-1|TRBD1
TGTGCCAGCAGCTCGACAGGGGGAGACAATGAGCAGTTCTTC
CASSSTGGDNEQFF
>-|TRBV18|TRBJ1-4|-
TGTGCCAGCTCACCTACAGGGCCCGGTGAAAAACTGTTTTTT
CASSPTGPGEKLFF
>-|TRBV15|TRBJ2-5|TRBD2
TGTGCCACCAGCAGAGGGCGGGGGGGCCAAGAGACCCAGTACTTC
CATSRGRGGQETQYF
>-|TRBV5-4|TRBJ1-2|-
TGTGCCAGCAGCTTGGCAGGGGCTAACTATGGCTACACCTTC
CASSLAGANYGYTF